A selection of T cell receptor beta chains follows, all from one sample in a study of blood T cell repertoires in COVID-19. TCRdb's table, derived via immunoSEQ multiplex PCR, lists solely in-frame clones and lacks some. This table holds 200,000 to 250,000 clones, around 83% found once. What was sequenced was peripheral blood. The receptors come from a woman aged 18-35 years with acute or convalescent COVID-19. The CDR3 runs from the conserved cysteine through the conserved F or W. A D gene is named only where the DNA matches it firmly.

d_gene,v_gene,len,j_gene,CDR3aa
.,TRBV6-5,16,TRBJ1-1,CASSYAGQTLNTEAFF
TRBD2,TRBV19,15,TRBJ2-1,CASSVGLAGGTEQFF
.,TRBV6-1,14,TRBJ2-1,CASSEARPYNEQFF
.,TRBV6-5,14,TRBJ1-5,CASSYYPSDQPQHF
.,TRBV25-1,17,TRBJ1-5,CASSEFRAGPSNQPQHF
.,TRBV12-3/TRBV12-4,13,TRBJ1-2,CASSFWGEYGYTF
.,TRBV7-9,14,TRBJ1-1,CASSKGDPGTEAFF
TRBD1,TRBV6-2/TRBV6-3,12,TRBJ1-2,CASSPRGYGYTF
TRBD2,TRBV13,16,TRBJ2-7,CASSLARGLATYEQYF
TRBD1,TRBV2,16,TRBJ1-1,CASSEASRGRLRVAFF
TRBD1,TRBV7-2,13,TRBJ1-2,CASSSDRGNGYTF
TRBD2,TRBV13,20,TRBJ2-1,CASSRYFSGRAWGNPNEQFF
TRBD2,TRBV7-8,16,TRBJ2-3,CASSRGLAGVGDTQYF
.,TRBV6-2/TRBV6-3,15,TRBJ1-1,CASSYRYRLHTEAFF
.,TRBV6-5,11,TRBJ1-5,CASSTNQPQHF
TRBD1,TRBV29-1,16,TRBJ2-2,CSVVPRQGRGTGELFF
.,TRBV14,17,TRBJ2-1,CASSRTTIASNTGEQFF
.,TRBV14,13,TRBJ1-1,CASSRGLNTEAFF
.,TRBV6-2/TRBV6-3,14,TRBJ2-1,CASSYVLLGDEQFF
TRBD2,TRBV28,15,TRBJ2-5,CASLTGGRASETQYF
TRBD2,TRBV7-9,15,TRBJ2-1,CASNFGTRSYNEQFF
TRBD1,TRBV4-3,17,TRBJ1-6,CASSPLGGQGENSPLHF
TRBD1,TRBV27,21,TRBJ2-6,CASSSSRDRVGISSGANVLTF
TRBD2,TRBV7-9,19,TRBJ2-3,CASSSLGLAGGPGTDTQYF
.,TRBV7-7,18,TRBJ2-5,CASSAIFHMAAYQETQYF
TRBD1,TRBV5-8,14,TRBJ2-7,CASSLDRLTYEQYF
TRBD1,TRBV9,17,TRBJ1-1,CASSATGQGLLNTEAFF
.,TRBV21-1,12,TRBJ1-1,CAPRGYRTEAFF
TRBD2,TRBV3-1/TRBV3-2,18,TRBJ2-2,CASSATSGSFGGAGELFF
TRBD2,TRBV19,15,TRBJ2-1,CASKGVGTSNNEQFF
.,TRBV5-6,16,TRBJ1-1,CASSLLTAGWNTEAFF
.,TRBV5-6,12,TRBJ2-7,CASSLKGDEQYF
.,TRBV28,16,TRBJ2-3,CASSDTSFAARDTQYF
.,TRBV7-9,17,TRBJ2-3,CASSHLPGFTFTDTQYF
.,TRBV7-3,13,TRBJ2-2,CASSPLLDGELFF
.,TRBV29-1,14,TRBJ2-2,CSVEWRSNTGELFF
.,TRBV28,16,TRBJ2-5,CASSSTRSGVTETQYF
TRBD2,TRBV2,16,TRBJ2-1,CASSDTSGGSYNEQFF
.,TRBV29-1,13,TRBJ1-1,CSPIRAGRDKAFF
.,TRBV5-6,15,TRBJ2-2,CASSSDSRGTGELFF
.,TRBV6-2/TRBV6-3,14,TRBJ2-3,CASSRGYPTDTQYF
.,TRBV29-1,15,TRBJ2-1,CSAPGGPSSYNEQFF
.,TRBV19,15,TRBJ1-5,CASSIGTGGNQPQHF
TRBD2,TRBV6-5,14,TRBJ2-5,CASKAGGTQETQYF
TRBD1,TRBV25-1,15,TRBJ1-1,CASSELVRGLTEAFF
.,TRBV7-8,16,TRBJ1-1,CASSRKRGGLSTEAFF
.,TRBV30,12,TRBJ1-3,CAWSFSGNTIYF
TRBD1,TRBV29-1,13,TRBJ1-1,CSARQQGASEAFF
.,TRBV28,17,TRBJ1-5,CASSPHQQGGGNQPQHF
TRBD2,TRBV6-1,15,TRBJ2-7,CASSDRTSGSYEQYF
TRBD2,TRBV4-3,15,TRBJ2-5,CASSQERGGQETQYF
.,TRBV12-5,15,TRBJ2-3,CASGPDSSSTDTQYF
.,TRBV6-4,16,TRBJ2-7,CASSFHFRSYSYEQYF
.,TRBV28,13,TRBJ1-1,CASATGSWTEAFF
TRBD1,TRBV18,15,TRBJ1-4,CASSPPTGGNEKLFF
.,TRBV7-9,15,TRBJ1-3,CASSFLASSGNTIYF
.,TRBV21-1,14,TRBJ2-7,CASSKVGATYEQYF
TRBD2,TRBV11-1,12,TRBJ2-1,CASSLTSGGKFF
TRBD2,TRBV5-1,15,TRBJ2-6,CASTLLASGANVLTF